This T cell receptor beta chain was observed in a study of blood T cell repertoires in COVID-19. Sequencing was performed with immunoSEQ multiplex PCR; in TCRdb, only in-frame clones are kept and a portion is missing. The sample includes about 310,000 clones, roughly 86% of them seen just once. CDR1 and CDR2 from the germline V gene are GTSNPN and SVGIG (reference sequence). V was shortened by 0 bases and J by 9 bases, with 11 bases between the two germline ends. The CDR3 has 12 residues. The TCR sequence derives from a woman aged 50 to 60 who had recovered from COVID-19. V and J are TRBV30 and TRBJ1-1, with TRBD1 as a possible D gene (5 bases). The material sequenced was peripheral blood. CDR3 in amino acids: CAWSVEGVKAFF. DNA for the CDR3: TGTGCCTGGAGTGTCGAAGGGGTCAAAGCTTTCTTT.